Detailed here is one TCR beta chain. The data derive from a study of sequential checkpoint blockade in melanoma. The V gene's germline CDR1 is SGDLS and CDR2 YYNGEE. J was trimmed by 4 bases and V by 3 bases; bases with no gene match: 6. The CDR3 is made up of 16 amino acids. The repertoire was sequenced with immunoSEQ multiplex PCR; TCRdb's copy has only in-frame clones and lacks some. Of 15,000 to 20,000 clones in the sample, 70% to 85% were seen once. Treatment denoted: randomized to nivolumab then ipilimumab (arm A) or the reverse (arm B). The sequenced sample was CD8+ T cells sorted from blood (inferred from file names), obtained from a patient given nivolumab and ipilimumab in sequence. The TCR originated in a human donor with melanoma. The V gene is TRBV9, the J gene TRBJ2-1; 11 bases agree with TRBD2. CDR3 amino acids: CASSATGTSGYNEQFF. CDR3 nucleotides: TGTGCCAGCAGCGCAACCGGGACTAGCGGATACAATGAGCAGTTCTTC.